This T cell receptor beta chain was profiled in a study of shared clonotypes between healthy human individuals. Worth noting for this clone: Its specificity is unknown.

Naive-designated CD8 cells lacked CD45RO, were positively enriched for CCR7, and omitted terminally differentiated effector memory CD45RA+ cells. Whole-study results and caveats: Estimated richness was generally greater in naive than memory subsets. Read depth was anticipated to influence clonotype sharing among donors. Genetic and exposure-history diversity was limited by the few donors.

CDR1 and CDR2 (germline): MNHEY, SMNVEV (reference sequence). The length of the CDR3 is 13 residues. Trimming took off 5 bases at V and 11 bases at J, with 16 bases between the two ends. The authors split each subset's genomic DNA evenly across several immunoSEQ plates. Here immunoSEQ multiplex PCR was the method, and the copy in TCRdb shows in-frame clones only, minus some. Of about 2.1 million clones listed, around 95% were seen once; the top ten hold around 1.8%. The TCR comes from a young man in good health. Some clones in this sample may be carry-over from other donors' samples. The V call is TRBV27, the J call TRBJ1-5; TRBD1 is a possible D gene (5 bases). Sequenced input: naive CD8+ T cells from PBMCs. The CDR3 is CASSPQRGGAQHF. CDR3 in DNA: TGTGCCAGCAGTCCGCAGAGGGGAGGGGCCCAGCATTTT.